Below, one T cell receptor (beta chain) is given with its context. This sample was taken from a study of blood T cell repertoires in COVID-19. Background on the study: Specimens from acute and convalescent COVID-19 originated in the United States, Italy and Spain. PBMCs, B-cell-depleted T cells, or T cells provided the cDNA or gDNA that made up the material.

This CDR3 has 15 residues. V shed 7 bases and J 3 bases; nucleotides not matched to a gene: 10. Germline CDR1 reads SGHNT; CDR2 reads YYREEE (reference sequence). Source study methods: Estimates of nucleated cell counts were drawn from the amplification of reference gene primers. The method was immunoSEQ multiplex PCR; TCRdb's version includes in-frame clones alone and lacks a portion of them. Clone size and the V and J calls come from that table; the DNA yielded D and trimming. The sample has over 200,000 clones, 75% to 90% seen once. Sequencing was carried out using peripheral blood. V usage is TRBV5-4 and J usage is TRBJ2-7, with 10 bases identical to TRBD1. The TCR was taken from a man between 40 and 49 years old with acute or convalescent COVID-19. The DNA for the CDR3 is TGTGCCAGCTCTCGGCCGGGACAGGGGAACTACGAGCAGTACTTC. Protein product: CASSRPGQGNYEQYF.